These 8 T cell receptor beta chains came from one sample sequenced in a study of blood T cell repertoires in COVID-19. Assay: immunoSEQ multiplex PCR; the TCRdb copy retains only in-frame clones and omits some. The sample holds around 310,000 clones, roughly 88% seen once. Input material: PBMCs or T cells enriched from blood (not recorded which). These receptors were collected from a man under 40 who had recovered from COVID-19.

J is TRBJ2-2 and V is TRBV28; TRBD2 matches 9 bases. Looked up from germline, CDR1 is MDHEN and CDR2 is SYDVKM. With 4 bases clipped from V and 1 base from J, the junction kept 7 bases outside the gene matches. The CDR3 is made up of 17 amino acids. The CDR3 protein is CASSSAGTSRNTGELFF. The CDR3 DNA follows: TGTGCCAGCAGTTCGGCCGGGACTAGCAGGAACACCGGGGAGCTGTTTTTT.

The rearrangement uses TRBV4-2 and TRBJ2-3, with TRBD2 identical over 7 bases. V lost 4 bases to trimming and J lost 4 bases; unmatched junction nucleotides: 8. Germline CDR1 LGHNA, CDR2 YNFKEQ. The CDR3 is made up of 15 amino acids. CDR3 in DNA: TGTGCCAGCAGCCCAACGGGGGGTTGGGCAGATACGCAGTATTTT. Translation gives CASSPTGGWADTQYF.

The count of this clone is one. V gene TRBV3-1 (or the pseudogene TRBV3-2) combines with J gene TRBJ2-4; 8 bases agree with TRBD1. Germline CDR1 is LGHDT and CDR2 is YNNKEL (reference sequence). The length of the CDR3 is 14 residues. V was clipped by 6 bases and J by 8 bases; unmatched bases: 9. CDR3 DNA sequence: TGTGCCAGCAGAAACAGGGGGGCCGGTGACATTCAGTACTTC. Its protein product is CASRNRGAGDIQYF.

The rearrangement joins TRBV29-1 to TRBJ2-3, with TRBD2 identical over 14 bases. CDR1 and CDR2 from the germline V gene are SQVTM and ANQGSEA. The V gene end was trimmed by 4 bases and the J gene end by 2 bases; junction bases not matched to a gene: 5. The CDR3 length is 16 residues. DNA of the CDR3: TGCAGCGTTGTAGGGACTAGCGGGGGCCCCACAGATACGCAGTATTTT. It yields the protein CSVVGTSGGPTDTQYF.

The chain links TRBV30 to TRBJ1-1; no reliable D call. Deletions cut 2 bases from V and 3 bases from J, with 10 bases between. There are 13 residues in the CDR3. Germline V CDR1 and CDR2: GTSNPN, SVGIG (reference sequence). This CDR3 is CAWSRAPDTEAFF. CDR3 sequence (DNA): TGTGCCTGGAGTAGAGCCCCTGACACTGAAGCTTTCTTT.

The chain carries TRBV19 and TRBJ2-1; D is perhaps TRBD2 (5 bases). Germline V lookup: CDR1 LNHDA, CDR2 SQIVND (reference sequence). The CDR3 has 13 residues. Trimming shortened V by 6 bases and J by 3 bases, and 9 bases separated the two germline ends. CDR3 sequence reads: CASSPGFYNEQFF. CDR3 bases: TGTGCCAGTAGCCCGGGGTTCTACAATGAGCAGTTCTTC.

The chain combines TRBV5-1 with TRBJ2-3, with TRBD2 matching 7 bases. CDR3 length equals 16 residues. The junction had 4 bases not matched to a gene; V was cut back by 0 bases and J by 0 bases. Looked up from germline, CDR1 is SGHRS and CDR2 is YFSETQ. CDR3: CASSLAIAGSTDTQYF. The CDR3 DNA reads as TGCGCCAGCAGCTTGGCCATAGCGGGTAGCACAGATACGCAGTATTTT.

The genes are TRBV18 and TRBJ1-6; no clear D. This CDR3 contains 13 residues. Germline-derived CDR1 and CDR2 are KGHSH and LQKENI. The ends were cut back, 3 bases at V and 8 bases at J, with 8 bases in the middle. CDR3 amino acids: CASSPARDSPLHF. CDR3 DNA: TGTGCCAGCTCACCTGCTCGGGATTCACCCCTCCACTTT. The variable domain in full, completed from reference TRBV18 and TRBJ1-6, reads NAGVMQNPRHLVRRRGQEARLRCSPMKGHSHVYWYRQLPEEGLKFMVYLQKENIIDESGMPKERFSAEFPKEGPSILRIQQVVRGDSAAYFCASSPARDSPLHFGNGTRLTVT.